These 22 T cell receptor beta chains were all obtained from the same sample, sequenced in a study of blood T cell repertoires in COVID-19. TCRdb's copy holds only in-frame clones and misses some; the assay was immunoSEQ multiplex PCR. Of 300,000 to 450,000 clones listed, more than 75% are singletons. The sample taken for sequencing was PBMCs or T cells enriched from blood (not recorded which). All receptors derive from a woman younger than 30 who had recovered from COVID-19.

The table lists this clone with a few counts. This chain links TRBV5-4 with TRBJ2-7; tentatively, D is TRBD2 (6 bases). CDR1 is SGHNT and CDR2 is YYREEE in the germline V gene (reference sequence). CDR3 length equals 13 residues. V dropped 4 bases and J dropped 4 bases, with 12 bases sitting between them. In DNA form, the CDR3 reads TGTGCCAGCAGCACTGGGGGGAAATACGAGCAGTACTTC. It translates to CASSTGGKYEQYF.

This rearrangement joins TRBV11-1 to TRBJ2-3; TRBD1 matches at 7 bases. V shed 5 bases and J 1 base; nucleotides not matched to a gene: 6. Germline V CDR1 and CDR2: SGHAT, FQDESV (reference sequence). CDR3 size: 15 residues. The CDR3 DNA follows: TGTGCCAGCAGCCCAGGGGGTGGGCGCACAGATACGCAGTATTTT. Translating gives CASSPGGGRTDTQYF.

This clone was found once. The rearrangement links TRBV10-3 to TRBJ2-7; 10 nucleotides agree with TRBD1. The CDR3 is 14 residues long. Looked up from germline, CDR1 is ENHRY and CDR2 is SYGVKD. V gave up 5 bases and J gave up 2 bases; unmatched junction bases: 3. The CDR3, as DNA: TGTGCCATCAGTCCGGGACAGGGGACCTACGAGCAGTACTTC. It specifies CAISPGQGTYEQYF.

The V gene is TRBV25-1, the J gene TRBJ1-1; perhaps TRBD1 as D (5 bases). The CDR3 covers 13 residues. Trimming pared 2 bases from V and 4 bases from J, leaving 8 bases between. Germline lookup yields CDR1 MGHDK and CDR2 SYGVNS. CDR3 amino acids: CASSEAGRTEAFF. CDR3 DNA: TGTGCCAGCAGTGAAGCAGGGCGCACTGAAGCTTTCTTT.

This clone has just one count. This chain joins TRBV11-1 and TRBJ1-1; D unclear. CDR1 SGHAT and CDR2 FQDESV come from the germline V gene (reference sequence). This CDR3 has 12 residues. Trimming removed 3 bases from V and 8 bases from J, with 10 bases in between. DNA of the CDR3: TGTGCCAGCAGCTTGGGCAGCCTAGAAGCTTTCTTT. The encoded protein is CASSLGSLEAFF.

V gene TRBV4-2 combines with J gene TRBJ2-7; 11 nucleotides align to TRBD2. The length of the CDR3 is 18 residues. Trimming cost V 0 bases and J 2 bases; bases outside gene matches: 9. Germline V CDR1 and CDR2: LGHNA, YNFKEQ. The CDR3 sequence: CASSQDPSGGPSTYEQYF. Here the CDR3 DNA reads TGTGCCAGCAGCCAAGATCCTAGCGGGGGGCCCTCAACCTACGAGCAGTACTTC.

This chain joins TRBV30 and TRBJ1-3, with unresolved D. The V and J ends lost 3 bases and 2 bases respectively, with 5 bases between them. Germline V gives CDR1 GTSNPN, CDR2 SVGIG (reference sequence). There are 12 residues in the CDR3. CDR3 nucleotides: TGTGCCTGGAGCTTCCCTGGAAACACCATATATTTT. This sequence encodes CAWSFPGNTIYF. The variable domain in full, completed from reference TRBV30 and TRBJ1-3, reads SQTIHQWPATLVQPVGSPLSLECTVEGTSNPNLYWYRQAAGRGLQLLFYSVGIGQISSEVPQNLSASRPQDRQFILSSKKLLLSDSGFYLCAWSFPGNTIYFGEGSWLTVV.

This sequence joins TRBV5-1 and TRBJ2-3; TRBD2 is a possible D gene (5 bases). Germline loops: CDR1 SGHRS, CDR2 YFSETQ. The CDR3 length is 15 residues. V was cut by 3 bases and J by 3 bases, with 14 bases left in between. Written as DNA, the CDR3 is TGCGCCAGCAGCTCCGGCCGAGGGCTGACAGATACGCAGTATTTT. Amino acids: CASSSGRGLTDTQYF.

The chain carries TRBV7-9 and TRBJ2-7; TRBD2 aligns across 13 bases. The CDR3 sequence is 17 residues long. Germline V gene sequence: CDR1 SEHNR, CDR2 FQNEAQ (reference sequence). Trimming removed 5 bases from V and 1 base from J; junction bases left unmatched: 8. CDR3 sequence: CASSPVGTSGMSYEQYF. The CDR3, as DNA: TGTGCCAGCAGCCCCGTGGGGACTAGCGGGATGTCCTACGAGCAGTACTTC.

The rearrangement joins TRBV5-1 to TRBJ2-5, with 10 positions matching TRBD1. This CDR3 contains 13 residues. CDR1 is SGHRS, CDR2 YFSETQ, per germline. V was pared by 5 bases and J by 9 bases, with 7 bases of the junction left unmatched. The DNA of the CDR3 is TGCGCCAGCAGTGGGGACAGGGGTGAGTCCCAGTACTTC. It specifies CASSGDRGESQYF.

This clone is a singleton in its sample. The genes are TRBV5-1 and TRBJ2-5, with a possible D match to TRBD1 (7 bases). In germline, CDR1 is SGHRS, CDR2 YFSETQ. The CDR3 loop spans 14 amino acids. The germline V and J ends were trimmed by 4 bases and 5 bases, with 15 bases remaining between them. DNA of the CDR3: TGCGCCAGCAGCCCGGCGTCAGGGGGGGAGACCCAGTACTTC. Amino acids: CASSPASGGETQYF.

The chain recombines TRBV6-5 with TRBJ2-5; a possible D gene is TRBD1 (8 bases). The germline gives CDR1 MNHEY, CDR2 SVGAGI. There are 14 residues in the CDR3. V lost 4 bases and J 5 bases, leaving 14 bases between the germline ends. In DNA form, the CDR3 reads TGTGCCAGCAGTTGGGGGGGGGACAGGGAGACCCAGTACTTC. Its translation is CASSWGGDRETQYF.

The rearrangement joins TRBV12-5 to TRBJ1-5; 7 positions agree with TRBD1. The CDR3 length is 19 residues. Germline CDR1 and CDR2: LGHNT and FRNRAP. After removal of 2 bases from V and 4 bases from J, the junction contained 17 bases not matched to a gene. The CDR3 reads CASGLMVAPRQGGNQPQHF. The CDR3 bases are TGTGCTAGTGGTTTGATGGTAGCCCCCCGACAGGGCGGGAATCAGCCCCAGCATTTT. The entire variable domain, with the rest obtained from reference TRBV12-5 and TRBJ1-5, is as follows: DARVTQTPRHKVTEMGQEVTMRCQPILGHNTVFWYRQTMMQGLELLAYFRNRAPLDDSGMPKDRFSAEMPDATLATLKIQPSEPRDSAVYFCASGLMVAPRQGGNQPQHFGDGTRLSIL.

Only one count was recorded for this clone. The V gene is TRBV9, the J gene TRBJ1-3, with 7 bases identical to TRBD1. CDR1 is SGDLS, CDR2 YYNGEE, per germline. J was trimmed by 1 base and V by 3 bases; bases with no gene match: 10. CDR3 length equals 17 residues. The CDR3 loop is CASSGGQFPSSGNTIYF. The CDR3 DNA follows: TGTGCCAGCAGCGGGGGACAGTTCCCCTCGTCTGGAAACACCATATATTTT.

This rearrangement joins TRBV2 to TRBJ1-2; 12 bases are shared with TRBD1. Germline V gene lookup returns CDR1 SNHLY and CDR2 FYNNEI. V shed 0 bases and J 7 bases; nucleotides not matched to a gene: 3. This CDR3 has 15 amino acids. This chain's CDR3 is CASSEAGQGARGYTF. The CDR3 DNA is TGTGCCAGCAGTGAAGCGGGACAGGGGGCGCGTGGCTACACCTTC.

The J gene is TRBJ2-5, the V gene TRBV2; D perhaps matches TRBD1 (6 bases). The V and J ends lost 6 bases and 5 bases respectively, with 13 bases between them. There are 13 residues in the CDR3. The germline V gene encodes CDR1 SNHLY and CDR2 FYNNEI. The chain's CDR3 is CASRKGGVETQYF. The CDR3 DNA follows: TGTGCCAGCAGAAAAGGGGGAGTGGAGACCCAGTACTTC.

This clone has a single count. CDR3 coding DNA: TGTGCCAGCAGCGCTTGGTCACAGGGTGGAAACACCATATATTTT. It codes for CASSAWSQGGNTIYF. This chain joins TRBV9 and TRBJ1-3; TRBD1 might be the D (6 bases). Trimming took off 3 bases at V and 3 bases at J, with 13 bases between the two ends. The CDR3 has 15 residues. The germline CDR1 and CDR2 sequences are SGDLS and YYNGEE.

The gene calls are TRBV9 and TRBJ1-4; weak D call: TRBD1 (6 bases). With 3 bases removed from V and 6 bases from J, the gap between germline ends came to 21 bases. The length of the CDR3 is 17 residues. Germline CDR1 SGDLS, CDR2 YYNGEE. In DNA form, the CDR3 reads TGTGCCAGCAGCGCCCGAACAGGGCTCCAAGGGTATGAAAAACTGTTTTTT. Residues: CASSARTGLQGYEKLFF.

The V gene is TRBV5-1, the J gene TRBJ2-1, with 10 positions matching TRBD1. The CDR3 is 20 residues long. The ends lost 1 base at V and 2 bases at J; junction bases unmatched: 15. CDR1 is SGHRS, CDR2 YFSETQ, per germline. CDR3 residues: CASSLPGQGFRVSTYNEQFF. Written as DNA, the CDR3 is TGCGCCAGCAGCTTGCCGGGACAGGGGTTCCGCGTGTCGACCTACAATGAGCAGTTCTTC.

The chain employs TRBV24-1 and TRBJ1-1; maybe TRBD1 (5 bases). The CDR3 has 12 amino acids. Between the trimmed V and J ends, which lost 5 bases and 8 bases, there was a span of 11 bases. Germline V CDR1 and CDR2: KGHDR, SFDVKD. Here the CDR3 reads CATSAQGNEAFF. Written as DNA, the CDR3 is TGTGCCACCAGTGCCCAGGGCAACGAAGCTTTCTTT.

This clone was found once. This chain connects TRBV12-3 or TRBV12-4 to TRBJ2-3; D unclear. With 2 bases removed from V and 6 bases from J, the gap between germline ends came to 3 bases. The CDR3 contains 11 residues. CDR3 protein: CASSLPDTQYF. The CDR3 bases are TGTGCCAGCAGTTTACCGGATACGCAGTATTTT.

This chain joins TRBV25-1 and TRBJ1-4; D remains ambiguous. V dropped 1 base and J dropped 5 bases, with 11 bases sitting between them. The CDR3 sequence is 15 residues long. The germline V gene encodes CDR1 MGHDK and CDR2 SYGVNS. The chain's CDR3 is CASSEFTGMNEKLFF. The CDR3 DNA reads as TGTGCCAGCAGTGAATTCACGGGTATGAATGAAAAACTGTTTTTT.